The present T cell receptor (beta chain) was sequenced within a study of T-cell reconstitution after alpha-beta-depleted transplantation in children. This clonotype was observed a handful of times. Unique molecular identifiers were built into the TCRbeta library. TCRdb reprocessed the PCR reads with MiXCR, giving one entry per CDR3 protein. This table has 360,000 or so distinct CDR3 sequences, 20% appearing once. With V trimmed by 5 bases and J by 6 bases, 2 bases remained unmatched. Germline V gives CDR1 KGHDR, CDR2 SFDVKD. This CDR3 is 14 amino acids long. This receptor was taken from a human donor who donated a stem cell graft to a child with acute myeloid leukemia. The V gene is TRBV24-1, the J gene TRBJ2-2; 10 bases line up with TRBD2. The input for sequencing was PBMCs from the stem cell graft donor, taken from the stem cell graft. In DNA form, the CDR3 reads TGTGCCACCAGTGCTAGCGGGAGCCCCGGGGAGCTGTTTTTT. Amino acids: CATSASGSPGELFF.